This TCR beta chain was recorded in a study of blood T cell repertoires in COVID-19. Method: immunoSEQ multiplex PCR; TCRdb's copy keeps in-frame clones and lacks some. The sample records 150,000 or so clones, roughly four fifths being singletons. CDR3 length: 13 amino acids. The V segment lost 3 bases and the J segment 2 bases; nucleotides outside the gene matches: 1. Germline V gene sequence: CDR1 PRHDT, CDR2 FYEKMQ (reference sequence). The rearrangement joins TRBV13 to TRBJ2-7; 7 bases are a match to TRBD2. Sequencing used peripheral blood. The sequence derives from a human donor with acute or convalescent COVID-19. The donor label of this sample is uncertain. DNA for the CDR3: TGTGCCAGCAGCTTCGGACTAGCCTACGAGCAGTACTTC. Translated, it gives CASSFGLAYEQYF.